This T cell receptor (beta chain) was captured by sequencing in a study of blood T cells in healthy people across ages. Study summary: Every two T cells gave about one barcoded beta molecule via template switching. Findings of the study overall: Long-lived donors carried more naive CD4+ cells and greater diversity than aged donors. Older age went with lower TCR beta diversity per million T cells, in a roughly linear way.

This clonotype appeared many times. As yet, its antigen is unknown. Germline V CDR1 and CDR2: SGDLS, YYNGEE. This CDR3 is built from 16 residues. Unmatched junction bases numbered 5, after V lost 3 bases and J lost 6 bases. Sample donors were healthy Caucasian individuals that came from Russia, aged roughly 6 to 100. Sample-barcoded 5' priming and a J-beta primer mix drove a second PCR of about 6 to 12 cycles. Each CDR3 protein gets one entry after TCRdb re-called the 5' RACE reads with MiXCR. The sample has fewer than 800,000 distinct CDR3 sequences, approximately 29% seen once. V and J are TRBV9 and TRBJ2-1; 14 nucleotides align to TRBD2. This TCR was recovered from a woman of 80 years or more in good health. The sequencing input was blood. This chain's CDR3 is CASSDRTSGGSNEQFF. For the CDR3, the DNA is TGTGCCAGCAGCGACCGGACTAGCGGGGGGTCCAATGAGCAGTTCTTC.